The 20 T cell receptor beta chains below come from one sample, sequenced in a study of blood T cell repertoires in COVID-19. The protocol was immunoSEQ multiplex PCR, while the TCRdb copy is restricted to in-frame clones and leaves out a portion. The profile shows approximately 210,000 clones, 83% of them singletons. Sequences were obtained from peripheral blood. Receptor source: a woman in her 40s with active or convalescent COVID-19.

The chain is built from TRBV28 and TRBJ1-6, with D possibly TRBD1 on 5 matching bases. V gave up 2 bases and J gave up 10 bases, with 12 bases separating them. This CDR3 region has 14 residues. Germline values: CDR1 MDHEN, CDR2 SYDVKM. The DNA of the CDR3 is TGTGCCAGCAGTTTACGGGGGTTTGAATCACCCCTCCACTTT. Protein: CASSLRGFESPLHF. Combining the CDR3 with reference TRBV28 and TRBJ1-6 gives the whole variable domain DVKVTQSSRYLVKRTGEKVFLECVQDMDHENMFWYRQDPGLGLRLIYFSYDVKMKEKGDIPEGYSVSREKKERFSLILESASTNQTSMYLCASSLRGFESPLHFGNGTRLTVT.

The V gene is TRBV11-3, the J gene TRBJ2-3; D is ambiguous. This CDR3 comprises 14 residues. Germline-derived CDR1 and CDR2 are SGHNT and YENEEA. Trimming pared 5 bases from V and 5 bases from J, leaving 14 bases between. The CDR3 region is CASSPIAAEDTQYF. Here the CDR3 DNA reads TGTGCCAGCAGCCCCATCGCGGCGGAAGATACGCAGTATTTT.

The chain carries TRBV19 and TRBJ1-3; possible D gene TRBD1, 5 bases. V was cut by 5 bases and J by 0 bases, with 11 bases left in between. This CDR3 region has 15 residues. The germline V gene encodes CDR1 LNHDA and CDR2 SQIVND (reference sequence). This CDR3 reads CASSLRQSSGNTIYF. DNA of the CDR3: TGTGCCAGTAGTCTGCGACAGAGCTCTGGAAACACCATATATTTT.

V usage is TRBV5-1 and J usage is TRBJ2-1; D ambiguous. Germline CDR1 is SGHRS and CDR2 is YFSETQ. The germline V and J ends were trimmed by 0 bases and 1 base, with 8 bases remaining between them. This CDR3 region has 15 residues. The CDR3 region has the DNA TGCGCCAGCAGCTTGGAGCCCCGGTCCTACAATGAGCAGTTCTTC. This translates into CASSLEPRSYNEQFF.

For this clone: The final CDR3 position lacks the conserved phenylalanine or tryptophan, pointing to a likely read error. Because the CDR3's place on the DNA is in doubt, the DNA is left out and the CDR3 is given as listed by TCRdb. V and J are TRBV30 and TRBJ2-7; the tabulated D call, TRBD2, remains unverified against the DNA. The CDR3 is 12 amino acids long, termini counted. Germline CDR1 GTSNPN, CDR2 SVGIG (reference sequence). The CDR3 region is CAWSGASAPMGI.

This chain joins TRBV9 and TRBJ2-2; D remains ambiguous. The CDR3 totals 15 residues. V was cut by 5 bases and J by 1 base, with 12 bases left in between. Looked up from germline, CDR1 is SGDLS and CDR2 is YYNGEE. The CDR3 DNA is TGTGCCAGCAGTGACCGGGTAAAGAACACCGGGGAGCTGTTTTTT. Protein: CASSDRVKNTGELFF.

V gene TRBV2 combines with J gene TRBJ2-7, with TRBD1 matching 9 bases. Trimming removed 10 bases from V and 1 base from J; junction bases left unmatched: 8. The CDR3 totals 14 residues. From germline, CDR1 is SNHLY and CDR2 FYNNEI. The CDR3 spells CAIIDRGLSYEQYF. DNA for the CDR3: TGTGCCATCATAGACAGGGGGTTATCCTACGAGCAGTACTTC.

J is TRBJ2-3 and V is TRBV2; 7 bases line up with TRBD1. The V and J ends lost 4 bases and 3 bases, in that order; junction bases with no gene match: 7. The germline V gene encodes CDR1 SNHLY and CDR2 FYNNEI. CDR3 length: 15 amino acids. CDR3 loop: CASSGYDRATDTQYF. The CDR3 region has the DNA TGTGCCAGCAGTGGATATGACAGGGCAACAGATACGCAGTATTTT.

V and J are TRBV2 and TRBJ2-7; 11 bases are shared with TRBD2. Trimming at V came to 6 bases and at J to 2 bases, leaving 6 bases not matched to a gene. Germline CDR1 SNHLY, CDR2 FYNNEI. The CDR3 has 15 residues. CDR3 coding DNA: TGTGCCAGCAGCAATAGCGGGAGGGCGCCCTACGAGCAGTACTTC. Residues: CASSNSGRAPYEQYF.

The rearrangement links TRBV9 to TRBJ1-2; unclear D gene. CDR3 length: 16 amino acids. Trimming cost V 4 bases and J 4 bases, with 20 bases left between them. Germline-derived CDR1 and CDR2 are SGDLS and YYNGEE. CDR3 loop: CASSPSGSGMGYGYTF. Written as DNA, the CDR3 is TGTGCCAGCAGCCCTTCGGGATCGGGAATGGGCTATGGCTACACCTTC.

The genes are TRBV3-1 (or the pseudogene TRBV3-2) and TRBJ1-1; 8 bases map to TRBD1. Germline CDR1 and CDR2: LGHDT and YNNKEL (reference sequence). The CDR3 consists of 18 residues. V was clipped by 0 bases and J by 1 base; unmatched bases: 10. The CDR3, as DNA: TGTGCCAGCAGCCAAGACCAGAGTGGGACAGGATGGAACACTGAAGCTTTCTTT. Its translation: CASSQDQSGTGWNTEAFF.

The chain combines TRBV5-1 with TRBJ2-1; 9 bases align to TRBD2. CDR1 is SGHRS and CDR2 is YFSETQ in the germline V gene. The CDR3 has 17 residues. V lost 4 bases to trimming and J lost 9 bases; unmatched junction nucleotides: 17. CDR3 amino acids: CASSLLRGGAGVGEQFF. The CDR3 DNA follows: TGCGCCAGCAGCCTCCTGCGCGGGGGGGCCGGGGTCGGTGAGCAGTTCTTC.

The V gene is TRBV6-4, the J gene TRBJ2-2; TRBD2 matches 9 bases. This CDR3 region has 17 residues. The germline V gene has CDR1 MRHNA and CDR2 SNTAGT. CDR3 DNA: TGTGTCTTATTCGGACTAGCGCTCCACTCGAACACCGGGGAGCTGTTTTTT. It encodes CVLFGLALHSNTGELFF.

This chain connects TRBV30 to TRBJ2-3; maybe TRBD1 (5 bases). Germline lookup yields CDR1 GTSNPN and CDR2 SVGIG (reference sequence). This CDR3 spans 15 amino acids. V dropped 5 bases and J dropped 0 bases, with 15 bases sitting between them. The CDR3 reads CAWAGGHLSTDTQYF. CDR3 coding DNA: TGTGCCTGGGCCGGTGGACATCTTAGCACAGATACGCAGTATTTT.

The chain couples TRBV5-1 to TRBJ1-1; D possibly corresponds to TRBD1 (6 bases). Germline V gene sequence: CDR1 SGHRS, CDR2 YFSETQ. The length of the CDR3 is 15 residues. The ends were cut back, 0 bases at V and 4 bases at J, with 13 bases in the middle. This CDR3 reads CASSLGAGAATEAFF. CDR3 bases: TGCGCCAGCAGCTTGGGAGCAGGGGCGGCCACTGAAGCTTTCTTT.

This clone was recorded once. The chain combines TRBV7-2 with TRBJ2-7, with 7 bases lining up with TRBD2. The junction had 10 bases not matched to a gene; V was cut back by 3 bases and J by 5 bases. Germline-derived CDR1 and CDR2 are SGHTA and FQGNSA. The CDR3 totals 15 residues. CDR3 sequence reads: CASSLISKAGDEQYF. In DNA, the CDR3 is TGTGCCAGCAGCTTGATTAGTAAGGCGGGAGACGAGCAGTACTTC.

The chain employs TRBV9 and TRBJ2-6; TRBD1 aligns across 9 bases. V dropped 3 bases and J dropped 0; count of bases not matched to a gene: 7. Germline-derived CDR1 and CDR2 are SGDLS and YYNGEE. CDR3 length: 18 residues. In DNA form, the CDR3 reads TGTGCCAGCAGCGATCAAGACAGGGGGAGCTCTGGGGCCAACGTCCTGACTTTC. Protein: CASSDQDRGSSGANVLTF.

The count of this clone is one. The V call is TRBV4-2, the J call TRBJ2-1, with no clear D. The germline gives CDR1 LGHNA, CDR2 YNFKEQ. Trimming stripped 0 bases from V and 2 bases from J, with 11 bases between. The CDR3 totals 16 residues. The CDR3 bases are TGTGCCAGCAGCCAAGAAGCGACCCCCCCCTACAATGAGCAGTTCTTC. Its protein product is CASSQEATPPYNEQFF.

The chain couples TRBV5-1 to TRBJ2-2, with TRBD2 matching over 11 bases. V was clipped by 0 bases and J by 2 bases; unmatched bases: 3. Germline V CDR1 and CDR2: SGHRS, YFSETQ. The CDR3 has 17 amino acids. The CDR3 DNA reads TGCGCCAGCAGCTTGGCCGGGACTAGCGGAAACACCGGGGAGCTGTTTTTT. Protein product: CASSLAGTSGNTGELFF.

The chain combines TRBV6-6 with TRBJ1-1, with 9 bases lining up with TRBD1. CDR1 and CDR2 from the germline V gene are MNHNY and SVGAGI (reference sequence). The CDR3 extends over 15 amino acids. The ends lost 8 bases at V and 6 bases at J; junction bases unmatched: 13. CDR3 DNA: TGTGCCAGCTTTATAGGTCGGGACAGGGTCTCTGAAGCTTTCTTT. It yields the protein CASFIGRDRVSEAFF.